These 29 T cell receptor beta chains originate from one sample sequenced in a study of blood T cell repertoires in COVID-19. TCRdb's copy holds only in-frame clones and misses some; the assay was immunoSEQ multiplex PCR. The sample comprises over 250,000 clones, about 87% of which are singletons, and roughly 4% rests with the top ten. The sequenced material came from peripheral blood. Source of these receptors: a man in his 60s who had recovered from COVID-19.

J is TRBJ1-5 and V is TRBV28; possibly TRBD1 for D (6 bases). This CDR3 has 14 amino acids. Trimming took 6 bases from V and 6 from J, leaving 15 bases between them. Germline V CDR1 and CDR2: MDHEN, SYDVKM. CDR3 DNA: TGTGCCAGCAGCGGTGGGGGCAGGGCTCAGCCCCAGCATTTT. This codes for CASSGGGRAQPQHF. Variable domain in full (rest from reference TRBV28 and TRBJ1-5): DVKVTQSSRYLVKRTGEKVFLECVQDMDHENMFWYRQDPGLGLRLIYFSYDVKMKEKGDIPEGYSVSREKKERFSLILESASTNQTSMYLCASSGGGRAQPQHFGDGTRLSIL.

The CDR3 loop is CASSLVLAGVKETQYF. The CDR3 bases are TGCGCCAGCAGCTTGGTGCTAGCGGGGGTGAAAGAGACCCAGTACTTC. V is TRBV5-1 and J is TRBJ2-5, with 10 bases aligning to TRBD2. The CDR3 consists of 16 residues. The J segment lost 3 bases and the V segment lost 0 bases, leaving 5 bases of the junction unmatched. The germline V gene encodes CDR1 SGHRS and CDR2 YFSETQ.

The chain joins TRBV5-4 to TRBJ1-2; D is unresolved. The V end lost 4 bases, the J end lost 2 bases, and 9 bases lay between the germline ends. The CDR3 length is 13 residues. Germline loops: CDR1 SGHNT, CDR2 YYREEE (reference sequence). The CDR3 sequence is CASSTGINYGYTF. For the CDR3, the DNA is TGTGCCAGCAGCACCGGGATAAACTATGGCTACACCTTC.

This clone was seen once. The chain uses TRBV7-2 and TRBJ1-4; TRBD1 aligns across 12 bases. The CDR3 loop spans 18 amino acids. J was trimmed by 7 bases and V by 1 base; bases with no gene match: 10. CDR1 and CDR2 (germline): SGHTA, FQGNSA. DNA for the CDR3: TGTGCCAGCAGCTTAGGACCAAAGGGACAGGGGGCGCCTGAAAAACTGTTTTTT. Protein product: CASSLGPKGQGAPEKLFF. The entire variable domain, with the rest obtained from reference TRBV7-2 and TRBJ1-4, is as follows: GAGVSQSPSNKVTEKGKDVELRCDPISGHTALYWYRQSLGQGLEFLIYFQGNSAPDKSGLPSDRFSAERTGGSVSTLTIQRTQQEDSAVYLCASSLGPKGQGAPEKLFFGSGTQLSVL.

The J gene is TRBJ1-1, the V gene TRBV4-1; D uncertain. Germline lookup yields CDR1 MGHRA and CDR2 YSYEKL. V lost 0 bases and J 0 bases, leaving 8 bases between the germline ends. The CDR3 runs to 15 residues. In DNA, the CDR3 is TGCGCCAGCAGCCAAGAGGGCGTTTTGAACACTGAAGCTTTCTTT. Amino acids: CASSQEGVLNTEAFF.

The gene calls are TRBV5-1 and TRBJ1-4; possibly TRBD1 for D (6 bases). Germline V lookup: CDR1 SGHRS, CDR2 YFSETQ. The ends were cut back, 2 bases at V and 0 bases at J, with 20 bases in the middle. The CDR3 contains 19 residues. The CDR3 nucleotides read TGCGCCAGCAGCTTTCCCCCAAGGGGGATGGGAGCAACTAATGAAAAACTGTTTTTT. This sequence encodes CASSFPPRGMGATNEKLFF.

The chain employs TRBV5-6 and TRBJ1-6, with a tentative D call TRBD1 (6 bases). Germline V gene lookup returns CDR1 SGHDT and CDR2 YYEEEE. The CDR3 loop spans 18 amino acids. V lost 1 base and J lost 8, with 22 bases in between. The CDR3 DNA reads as TGTGCCAGCAGCTTGATGGTCACAGGGAAGGGAAATGATTCACCCCTCCACTTT. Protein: CASSLMVTGKGNDSPLHF.

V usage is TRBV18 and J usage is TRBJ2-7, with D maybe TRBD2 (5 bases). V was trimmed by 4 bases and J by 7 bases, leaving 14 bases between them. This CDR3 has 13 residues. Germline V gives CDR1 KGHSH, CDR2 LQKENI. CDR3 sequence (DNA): TGTGCCAGCTCACAGGACTCGGGTGTAGAGCAGTACTTC. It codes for CASSQDSGVEQYF.

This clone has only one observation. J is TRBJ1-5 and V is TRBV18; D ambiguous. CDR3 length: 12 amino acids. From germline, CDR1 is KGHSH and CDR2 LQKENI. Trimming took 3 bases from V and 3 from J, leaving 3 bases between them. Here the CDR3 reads CASSPYNQPQHF. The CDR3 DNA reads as TGTGCCAGCTCACCGTACAATCAGCCCCAGCATTTT.

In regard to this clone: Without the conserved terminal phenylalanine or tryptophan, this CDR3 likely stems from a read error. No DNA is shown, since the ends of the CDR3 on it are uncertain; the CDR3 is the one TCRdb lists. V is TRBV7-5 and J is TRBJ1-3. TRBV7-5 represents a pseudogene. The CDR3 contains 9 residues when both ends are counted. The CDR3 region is CARSSPTSG.

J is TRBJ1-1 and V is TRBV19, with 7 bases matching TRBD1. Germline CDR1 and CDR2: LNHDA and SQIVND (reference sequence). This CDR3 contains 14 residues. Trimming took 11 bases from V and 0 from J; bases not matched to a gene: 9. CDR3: CARGHRGMNTEAFF. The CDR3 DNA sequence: TGTGCCCGGGGGCACAGGGGCATGAACACTGAAGCTTTCTTT.

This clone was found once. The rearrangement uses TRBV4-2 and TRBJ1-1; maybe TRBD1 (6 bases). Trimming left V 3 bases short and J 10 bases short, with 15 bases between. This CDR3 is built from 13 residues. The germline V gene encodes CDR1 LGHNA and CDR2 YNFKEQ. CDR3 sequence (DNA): TGTGCCAGCAGCCATACAGGGAGTCTCGGAGCTTTCTTT. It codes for CASSHTGSLGAFF.

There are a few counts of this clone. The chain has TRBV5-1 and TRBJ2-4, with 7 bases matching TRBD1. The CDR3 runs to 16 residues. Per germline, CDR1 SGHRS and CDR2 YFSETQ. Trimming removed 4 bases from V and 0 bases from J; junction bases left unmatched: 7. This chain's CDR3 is CASSGDRVEAKNIQYF. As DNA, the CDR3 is TGCGCCAGCAGCGGTGACAGGGTGGAAGCCAAAAACATTCAGTACTTC.

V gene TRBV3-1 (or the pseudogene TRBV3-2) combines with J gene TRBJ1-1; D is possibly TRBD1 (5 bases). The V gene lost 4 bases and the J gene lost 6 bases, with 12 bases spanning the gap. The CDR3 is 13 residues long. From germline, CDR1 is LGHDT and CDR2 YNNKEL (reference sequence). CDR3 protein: CASSPTTDSEAFF. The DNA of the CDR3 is TGTGCCAGCAGCCCAACGACAGACTCTGAAGCTTTCTTT.

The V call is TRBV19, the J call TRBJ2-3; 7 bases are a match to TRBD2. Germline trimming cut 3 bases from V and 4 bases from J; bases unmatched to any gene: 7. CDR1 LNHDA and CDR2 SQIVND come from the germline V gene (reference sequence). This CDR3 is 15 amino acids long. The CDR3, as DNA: TGTGCCAGTAGTATTTTTGCAGGGAGGGCAGATACGCAGTATTTT. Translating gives CASSIFAGRADTQYF.

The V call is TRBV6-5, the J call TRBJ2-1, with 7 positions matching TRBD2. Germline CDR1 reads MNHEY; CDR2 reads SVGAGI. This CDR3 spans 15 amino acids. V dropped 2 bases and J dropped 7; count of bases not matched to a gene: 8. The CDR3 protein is CASSYETGGRNEQFF. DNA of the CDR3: TGTGCCAGCAGTTACGAGACGGGGGGACGGAATGAGCAGTTCTTC.

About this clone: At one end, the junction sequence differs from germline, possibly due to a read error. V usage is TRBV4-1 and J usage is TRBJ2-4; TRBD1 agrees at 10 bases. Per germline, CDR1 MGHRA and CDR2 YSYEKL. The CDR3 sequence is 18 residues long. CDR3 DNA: TGCGCCAGCAGGCAAGGGGCCGACAGGGGGCTAGCCAAAAACATTCAGTACTTC. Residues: CASRQGADRGLAKNIQYF.

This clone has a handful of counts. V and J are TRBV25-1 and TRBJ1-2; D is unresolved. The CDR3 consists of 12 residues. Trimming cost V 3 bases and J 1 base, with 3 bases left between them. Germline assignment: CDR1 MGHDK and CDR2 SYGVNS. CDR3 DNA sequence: TGTGCCAGCAGTGACAATAACTATGGCTACACCTTC. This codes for CASSDNNYGYTF.

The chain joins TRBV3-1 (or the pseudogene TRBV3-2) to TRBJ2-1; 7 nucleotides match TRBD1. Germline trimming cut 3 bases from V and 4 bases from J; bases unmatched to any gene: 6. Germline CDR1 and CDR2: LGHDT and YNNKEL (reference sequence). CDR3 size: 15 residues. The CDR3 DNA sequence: TGTGCCAGCAGCCAGGACGGGACAGTATACAATGAGCAGTTCTTC. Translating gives CASSQDGTVYNEQFF.

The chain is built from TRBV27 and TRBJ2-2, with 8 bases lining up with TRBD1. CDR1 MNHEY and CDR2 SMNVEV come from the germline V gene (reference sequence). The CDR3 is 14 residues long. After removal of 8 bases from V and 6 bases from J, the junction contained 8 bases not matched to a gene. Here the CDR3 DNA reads TGTGCCAGCGGACTTTCCAGGGGGCCCGGGGAGCTGTTTTTT. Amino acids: CASGLSRGPGELFF.

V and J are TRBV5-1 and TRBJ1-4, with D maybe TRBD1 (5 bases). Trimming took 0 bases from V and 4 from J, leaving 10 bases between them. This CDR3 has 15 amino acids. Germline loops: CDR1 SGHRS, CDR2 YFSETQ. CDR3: CASSLAWGSNEKLFF. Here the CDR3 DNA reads TGCGCCAGCAGCTTGGCCTGGGGCAGTAATGAAAAACTGTTTTTT.

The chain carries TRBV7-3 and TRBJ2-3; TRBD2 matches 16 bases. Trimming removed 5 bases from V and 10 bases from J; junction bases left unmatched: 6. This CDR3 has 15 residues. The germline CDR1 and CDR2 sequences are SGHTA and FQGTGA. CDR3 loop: CASSPGTSGGAAQYF. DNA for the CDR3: TGTGCCAGCAGCCCAGGGACTAGCGGGGGGGCCGCGCAGTATTTT.

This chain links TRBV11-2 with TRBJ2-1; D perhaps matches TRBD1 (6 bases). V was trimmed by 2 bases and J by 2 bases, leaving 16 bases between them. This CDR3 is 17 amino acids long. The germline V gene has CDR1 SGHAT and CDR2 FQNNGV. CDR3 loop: CASSLSSLDRPYNEQFF. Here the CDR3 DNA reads TGTGCCAGCAGCTTATCAAGTCTGGACAGACCCTACAATGAGCAGTTCTTC.

The CDR3 coding sequence is TGTGCCAGCAGCCGCCGGGACAGCGAAGAGACCCAGTACTTC. Its protein product is CASSRRDSEETQYF. This rearrangement joins TRBV6-6 to TRBJ2-5; 7 nucleotides match TRBD1. This CDR3 is built from 14 residues. V was pared by 6 bases and J by 3 bases, with 7 bases of the junction left unmatched. Germline V gene data show CDR1 as MNHNY and CDR2 as SVGAGI (reference sequence).

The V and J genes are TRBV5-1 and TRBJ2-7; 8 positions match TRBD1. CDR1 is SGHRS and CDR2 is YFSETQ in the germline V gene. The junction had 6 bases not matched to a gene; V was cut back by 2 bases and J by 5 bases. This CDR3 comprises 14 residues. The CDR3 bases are TGCGCCAGCAGCTTTCAGGGGGCCGCCGACGAGCAGTACTTC. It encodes CASSFQGAADEQYF.

The CDR3, as DNA: TGTGCCAGCAGCCCGGGGTGGGGTCAGTACTTC. It translates to CASSPGWGQYF. The V and J genes are TRBV5-4 and TRBJ2-5, with a tentative D call TRBD2 (5 bases). Germline assignment: CDR1 SGHNT and CDR2 YYREEE (reference sequence). Deletions cut 4 bases from V and 11 bases from J, with 12 bases between. The CDR3 spans 11 residues.

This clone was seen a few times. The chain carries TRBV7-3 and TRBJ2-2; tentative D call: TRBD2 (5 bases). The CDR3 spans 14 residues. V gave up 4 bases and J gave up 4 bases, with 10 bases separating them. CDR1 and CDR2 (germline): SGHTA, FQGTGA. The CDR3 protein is CASSSGVGTGELFF. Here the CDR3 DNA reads TGTGCCAGCAGCTCCGGGGTCGGCACCGGGGAGCTGTTTTTT.

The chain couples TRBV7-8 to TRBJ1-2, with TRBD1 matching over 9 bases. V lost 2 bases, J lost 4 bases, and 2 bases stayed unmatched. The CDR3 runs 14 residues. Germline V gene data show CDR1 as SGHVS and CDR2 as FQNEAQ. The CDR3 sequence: CASSLTGQGYGYTF. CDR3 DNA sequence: TGTGCCAGCAGCTTAACGGGACAGGGCTATGGCTACACCTTC.

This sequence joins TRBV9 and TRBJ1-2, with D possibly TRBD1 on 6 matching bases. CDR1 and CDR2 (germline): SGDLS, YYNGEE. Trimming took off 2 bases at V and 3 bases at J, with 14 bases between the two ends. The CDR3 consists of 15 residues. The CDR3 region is CASSVRRDNYYGYTF. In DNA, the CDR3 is TGTGCCAGCAGCGTTCGACGGGACAACTACTATGGCTACACCTTC.